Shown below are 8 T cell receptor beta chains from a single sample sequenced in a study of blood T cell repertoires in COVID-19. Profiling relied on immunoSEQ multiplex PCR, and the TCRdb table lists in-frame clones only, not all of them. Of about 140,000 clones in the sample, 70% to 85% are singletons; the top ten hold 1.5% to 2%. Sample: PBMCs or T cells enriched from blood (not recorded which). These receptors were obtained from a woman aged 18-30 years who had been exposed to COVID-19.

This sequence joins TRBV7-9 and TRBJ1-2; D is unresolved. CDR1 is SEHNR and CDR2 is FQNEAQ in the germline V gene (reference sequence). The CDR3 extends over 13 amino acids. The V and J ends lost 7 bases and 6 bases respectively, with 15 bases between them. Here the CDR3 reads CASIGPEDHGYTF. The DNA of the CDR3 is TGTGCCAGCATCGGACCGGAGGACCATGGCTACACCTTC.

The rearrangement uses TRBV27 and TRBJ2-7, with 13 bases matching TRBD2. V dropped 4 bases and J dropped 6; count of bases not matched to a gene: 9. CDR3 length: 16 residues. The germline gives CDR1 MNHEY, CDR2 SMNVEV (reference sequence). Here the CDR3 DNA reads TGTGCCAGCAGTTCGGGACTAGCGGGATGGTCGGGCGAGCAGTACTTC. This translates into CASSSGLAGWSGEQYF.

CDR3 sequence reads: CASSRGTSYEQYF. The CDR3 DNA follows: TGTGCCAGCAGCCGCGGGACTTCTTACGAGCAGTACTTC. V gene TRBV7-9 combines with J gene TRBJ2-7; a weak D match, TRBD2 (6 bases). The CDR3 spans 13 residues. Trimming removed 5 bases at V and 4 bases at J, with 12 bases between. Germline values: CDR1 SEHNR, CDR2 FQNEAQ (reference sequence).

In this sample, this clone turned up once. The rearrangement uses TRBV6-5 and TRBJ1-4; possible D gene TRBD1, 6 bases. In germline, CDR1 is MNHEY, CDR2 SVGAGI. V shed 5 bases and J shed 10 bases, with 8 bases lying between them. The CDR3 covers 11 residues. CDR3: CASSPQGKLFF. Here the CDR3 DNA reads TGTGCCAGCAGTCCACAGGGAAAACTGTTTTTT.

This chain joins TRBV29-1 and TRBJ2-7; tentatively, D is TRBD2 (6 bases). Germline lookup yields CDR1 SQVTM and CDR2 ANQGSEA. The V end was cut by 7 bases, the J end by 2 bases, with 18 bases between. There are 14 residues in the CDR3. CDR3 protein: CSAIASGHPYEQYF. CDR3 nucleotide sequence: TGCAGCGCTATCGCGAGCGGGCACCCCTACGAGCAGTACTTC.

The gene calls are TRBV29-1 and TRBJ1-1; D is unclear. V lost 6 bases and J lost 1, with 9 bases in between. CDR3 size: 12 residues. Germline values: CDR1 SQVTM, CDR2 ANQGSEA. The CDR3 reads CSVKGENTEAFF. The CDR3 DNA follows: TGCAGCGTAAAGGGAGAGAACACTGAAGCTTTCTTT.

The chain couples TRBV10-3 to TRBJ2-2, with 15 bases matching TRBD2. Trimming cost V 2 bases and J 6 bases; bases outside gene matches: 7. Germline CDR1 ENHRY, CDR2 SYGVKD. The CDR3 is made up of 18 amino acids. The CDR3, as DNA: TGTGCCATCAGTGAGAGGACTAGCGGGAGGGCGTACGCCGGGGAGCTGTTTTTT. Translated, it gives CAISERTSGRAYAGELFF.

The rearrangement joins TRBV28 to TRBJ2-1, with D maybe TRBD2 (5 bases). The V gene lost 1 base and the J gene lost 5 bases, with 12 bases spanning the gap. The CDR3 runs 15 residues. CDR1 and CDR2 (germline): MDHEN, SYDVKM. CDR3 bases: TGTGCCAGCAGTTTATACGGAGGAACCAACAATGAGCAGTTCTTC. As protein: CASSLYGGTNNEQFF. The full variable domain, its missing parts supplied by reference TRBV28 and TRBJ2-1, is DVKVTQSSRYLVKRTGEKVFLECVQDMDHENMFWYRQDPGLGLRLIYFSYDVKMKEKGDIPEGYSVSREKKERFSLILESASTNQTSMYLCASSLYGGTNNEQFFGPGTRLTVL.